These T cell receptor beta chains were read from a single sample in a study of shared clonotypes between healthy human individuals. Sequencing used immunoSEQ multiplex PCR; TCRdb keeps in-frame clones, though not all of them. The table shows around 2.3 million clones, with approximately 94% occurring only once. The specimen was naive CD4+ T cells sorted from blood. The receptors originated from a man in his late teens or twenties in good health. CDR3s include the opening cysteine and the closing phenylalanine or tryptophan. Fields, in order: D gene, J gene, clone size, V gene, CDR3 protein, CDR3 DNA. A D gene is named only where the DNA matches it firmly. For some rows the clone size is stated as once, few or many, or as a class when expanded; others skip it.

TRBD2	TRBJ2-5	.	TRBV7-2	CASSARTSGRGLYETQYF	TGTGCCAGCAGCGCGCGGACTAGCGGGAGAGGCCTGTATGAGACCCAGTACTTC
.	TRBJ2-7	.	TRBV5-1	CASSTGLLTYEQYF	TGCGCCAGCAGCACGGGACTCTTAACCTACGAGCAGTACTTC
.	TRBJ2-2	once	TRBV5-1	CASSPRDKDTGELFF	TGCGCCAGCAGCCCCCGGGACAAGGATACCGGGGAGCTGTTTTTT
.	TRBJ1-4	once	TRBV5-1	CASSLAGPSNEKLFF	TGCGCCAGCAGCTTGGCGGGTCCCTCAAATGAAAAACTGTTTTTT
TRBD1	TRBJ1-2	.	TRBV10-3	CAITGTGGYGYTF	TGTGCCATCACCGGGACAGGGGGGTATGGCTACACCTTC
TRBD1	TRBJ1-5	.	TRBV2	CASTAGGSSNQPQHF	TGTGCCAGCACCGCAGGGGGTTCTAGCAATCAGCCCCAGCATTTT
.	TRBJ2-7	.	TRBV6-5	CASSYRGRGNYEQYF	TGTGCCAGCAGTTATAGGGGCAGGGGAAACTACGAGCAGTACTTC
.	TRBJ1-4	.	TRBV10-1	CAFPGSATNEKLFF	TGCGCCTTCCCTGGGAGTGCAACTAATGAAAAACTGTTTTTT
TRBD1	TRBJ1-1	.	TRBV5-1	CASSSGQFNTEAFF	TGCGCCAGCAGTTCGGGACAGTTCAACACTGAAGCTTTCTTT
TRBD1	TRBJ1-4	once	TRBV5-1	CASSIGTAATNEKLFF	TGCGCCAGCAGCATCGGGACAGCAGCAACTAATGAAAAACTGTTTTTT
TRBD1	TRBJ2-7	.	TRBV4-1	CASSREGQGREQYF	TGCGCCAGCAGCCGAGAAGGACAGGGGAGGGAGCAGTACTTC
TRBD2	TRBJ2-1	.	TRBV27	CASSPRATSGRGSEQFF	TGTGCCAGCAGTCCCAGGGCAACTAGCGGGAGGGGTTCTGAGCAGTTCTTC
.	TRBJ2-5	.	TRBV19	CAKTGETQYF	TGTGCCAAAACGGGGGAGACCCAGTACTTC
.	TRBJ1-2	.	TRBV5-1	CASSKLAGAAYGYTF	TGCGCCAGCAGCAAGCTAGCAGGGGCGGCCTATGGCTACACCTTC
.	TRBJ2-7	.	TRBV5-4	CASHKTGSSYEQYF	TGTGCCAGCCATAAGACGGGAAGCTCCTACGAGCAGTACTTC